This T cell receptor (beta chain) was recovered during a study of vaccination and CD4 T cells after COVID-19. An Oncomine TCR Beta short-read assay was used to sequence the DNA from cultured CD4+ T cells. TCRdb passed the PCR reads through MiXCR, listing each CDR3 protein once. The table shows around 26,000 distinct CDR3 sequences, with roughly 67% occurring only once. Treatment reported: approximately 9-day PBMC culture with coronavirus spike peptide pools or control peptides (ViraFEST assay). The CDR3 extends over 12 amino acids. With 7 bases removed from V and 9 bases from J, the gap between germline ends came to 13 bases. Germline CDR1 is SGHVS and CDR2 is FQNEAQ. Remarks on this clonotype: Its target is not known.

The sequence was collected from a human donor who received a COVID-19 vaccine. The chain uses TRBV7-8 and TRBJ2-1; D call uncertain. The sequencing used CD4+ T cells from blood, cultured in vitro, collected after SARS-CoV-2 vaccination. CDR3: CASTPGKGEQFF. The CDR3 bases are TGTGCCAGCACCCCTGGGAAGGGTGAGCAGTTCTTC.